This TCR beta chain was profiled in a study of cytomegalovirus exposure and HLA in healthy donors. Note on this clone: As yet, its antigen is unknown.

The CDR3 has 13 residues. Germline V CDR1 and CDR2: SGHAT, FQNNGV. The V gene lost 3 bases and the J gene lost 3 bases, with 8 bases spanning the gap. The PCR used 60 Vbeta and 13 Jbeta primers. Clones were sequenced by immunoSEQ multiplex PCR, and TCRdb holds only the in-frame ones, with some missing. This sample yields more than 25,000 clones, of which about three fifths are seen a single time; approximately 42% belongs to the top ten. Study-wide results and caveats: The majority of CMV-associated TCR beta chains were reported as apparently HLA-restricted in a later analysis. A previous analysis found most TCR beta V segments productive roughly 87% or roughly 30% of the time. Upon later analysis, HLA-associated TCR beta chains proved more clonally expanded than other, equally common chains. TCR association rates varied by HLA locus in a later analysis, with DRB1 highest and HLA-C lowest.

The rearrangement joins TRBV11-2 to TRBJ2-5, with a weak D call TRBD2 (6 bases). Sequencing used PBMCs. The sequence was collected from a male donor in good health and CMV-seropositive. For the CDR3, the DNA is TGTGCCAGCAGCTTCGGACTAAAAGAGACCCAGTACTTC. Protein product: CASSFGLKETQYF.